The 21 T cell receptor beta chains presented below share a single source sample, sequenced in a study of post-analysis software for immune sequencing data. General study findings and limits: Included in a set of four or five TRBV segments more frequent in patients than controls were TRBV5-6, TRBV5-1 and TRBV20-1.

These receptors have no identified antigens. Libraries were made from TCR beta cDNA, and they carried unique molecular identifiers. TCRdb ran MiXCR on the PCR reads and lists one entry per CDR3 protein. The sample shows about 540,000 distinct CDR3 sequences, around 36% of them seen only once. The sample taken for sequencing was blood. The receptor set was obtained from a girl aged 2-17 years with multiple sclerosis.

For this clonotype: The conserved final phenylalanine or tryptophan is absent from the CDR3, which likely points to a read error. For the CDR3, the DNA is TGTGCCAGCTCGGGGACAGCAAACACTGAAGCTTTCTGT. It encodes CASSGTANTEAFC. V usage is TRBV2 and J usage is TRBJ1-1; 7 bases align to TRBD1. The CDR3 is made up of 13 amino acids. V was pared by 8 bases and J by 2 bases, with 5 bases of the junction left unmatched. The germline gives CDR1 SNHLY, CDR2 FYNNEI.

The V call is TRBV9, the J call TRBJ2-5, with 7 bases fitting TRBD1. Trimming at V came to 4 bases and at J to 3 bases, leaving 6 bases not matched to a gene. The CDR3 runs 14 residues. CDR1 is SGDLS, CDR2 YYNGEE, per germline. CDR3 bases: TGTGCCAGCAGCTTAGTCGGGACAGAAGAGACCCAGTACTTC. Translation gives CASSLVGTEETQYF.

This clonotype was seen more than once but under ten times. The chain combines TRBV12-3 or TRBV12-4 with TRBJ1-2; 8 bases match TRBD1. The CDR3 is made up of 14 amino acids. Unmatched junction bases numbered 6, after V lost 6 bases and J lost 3 bases. The CDR3 DNA sequence: TGTGCCAGCAGGGGGGGACAGGCCGACTATGGCTACACCTTC. It translates to CASRGGQADYGYTF.

The gene calls are TRBV5-1 and TRBJ1-1; D is unresolved. Trimming left V 3 bases short and J 2 bases short, with 14 bases between. Per germline, CDR1 SGHRS and CDR2 YFSETQ. This CDR3 has 15 amino acids. The chain's CDR3 is CASSWAPAANTEAFF. The CDR3 nucleotides read TGCGCCAGCAGCTGGGCCCCGGCAGCTAACACTGAAGCTTTCTTT.

The rearrangement joins TRBV25-1 to TRBJ2-7, with 7 nucleotides matching TRBD1. The J call is uncertain, as TRBJ2-5 better fits the DNA end. The CDR3 contains 13 residues. CDR1 and CDR2 (germline): MGHDK, SYGVNS. CDR3 in amino acids: CASNDDRVETQYF. CDR3 coding DNA: TGTGCCAGCAATGATGACAGGGTAGAGACCCAGTACTTC.

The gene calls are TRBV18 and TRBJ1-1; D is undetermined. The germline V gene has CDR1 KGHSH and CDR2 LQKENI. Trimming removed 2 bases from V and 4 bases from J, with 5 bases in between. This CDR3 contains 12 residues. CDR3 in DNA: TGTGCCAGCTCACCAAGGTCCACTGAAGCTTTCTTT. It codes for CASSPRSTEAFF.

V and J are TRBV7-2 and TRBJ1-6, with D uncertain. Germline CDR1 is SGHTA and CDR2 is FQGNSA. Trimming pared 5 bases from V and 10 bases from J, leaving 18 bases between. This CDR3 is 15 amino acids long. The CDR3 DNA reads TGTGCCAGCAGCGTAGGAGGACCGAGAGGATCACCCCTCCACTTT. Translating it yields CASSVGGPRGSPLHF.

The V call is TRBV3-1, the J call TRBJ2-7; a weak D match, TRBD2 (5 bases). In germline, CDR1 is LGHDT, CDR2 YNNKEL (reference sequence). The germline V and J ends were trimmed by 4 bases and 0 bases, with 16 bases remaining between them. This CDR3 spans 16 amino acids. DNA of the CDR3: TGTGCCAGCAGCCCTTCTAGGACTGGGAGCTCCTACGAGCAGTACTTC. Its protein product is CASSPSRTGSSYEQYF.

In this sample, this clonotype turned up many times. The rearrangement links TRBV15 to TRBJ2-7; 7 nucleotides align to TRBD2. Germline V gene sequence: CDR1 LNHNV, CDR2 YYDKDF (reference sequence). The CDR3 is made up of 16 amino acids. The V segment lost 3 bases and the J segment 0 bases; nucleotides outside the gene matches: 8. The DNA for the CDR3 is TGTGCCACCAGCAGGGCGGGACTAACTTTCTCCTACGAGCAGTACTTC. Amino acid sequence: CATSRAGLTFSYEQYF.

This clonotype was counted a few times. The V call is TRBV20-1, the J call TRBJ2-7; D gene uncertain. Trimming shortened V by 0 bases and J by 1 base, and 10 bases separated the two germline ends. Germline-derived CDR1 and CDR2 are DFQATT and SNEGSKA (reference sequence). The CDR3 sequence is 14 residues long. The CDR3 reads CSARDWSQSYEQYF. The CDR3 bases are TGCAGTGCTAGAGATTGGAGCCAGTCCTACGAGCAGTACTTC.

CDR3 residues: CASSSGQGRSTDTQYF. CDR3 in DNA: TGTGCCAGCAGTTCCGGACAGGGCCGGAGCACAGATACGCAGTATTTT. The gene calls are TRBV5-4 and TRBJ2-3; TRBD1 aligns across 8 bases. Germline V gene data show CDR1 as SGHNT and CDR2 as YYREEE (reference sequence). The length of the CDR3 is 16 residues. J was trimmed by 0 bases and V by 5 bases; bases with no gene match: 8.

The rearrangement joins TRBV15 to TRBJ2-3; the D gene is possibly TRBD2 (7 bases). The CDR3 sequence is 17 residues long. V lost 3 bases and J lost 4, with 20 bases in between. Germline-derived CDR1 and CDR2 are LNHNV and YYDKDF (reference sequence). CDR3 region: CATSSPSTRGAADTQYF. The CDR3 nucleotides read TGTGCCACCAGCAGCCCCTCTACTCGGGGGGCCGCAGATACGCAGTATTTT.

This clonotype was recorded a few times. V usage is TRBV4-1 and J usage is TRBJ2-2, with 11 positions matching TRBD2. The V gene end was trimmed by 0 bases and the J gene end by 4 bases; junction bases not matched to a gene: 7. Germline-derived CDR1 and CDR2 are MGHRA and YSYEKL. The CDR3 runs to 18 residues. DNA of the CDR3: TGCGCCAGCAGCCAAGAGAGGGCTAGCGGGGGGCTCACCGGGGAGCTGTTTTTT. Translating gives CASSQERASGGLTGELFF.

The genes are TRBV28 and TRBJ1-4; 8 positions match TRBD1. Germline trimming cut 6 bases from V and 7 bases from J; bases unmatched to any gene: 10. CDR3 length equals 15 residues. From germline, CDR1 is MDHEN and CDR2 SYDVKM. Here the CDR3 DNA reads TGTGCCAGCAGCTCACCACAGGGGGGGAGTGAAAAACTGTTTTTT. Encoded protein: CASSSPQGGSEKLFF.

The rearrangement links TRBV16 to TRBJ2-1; possibly TRBD1 for D (6 bases). The germline CDR1 and CDR2 sequences are KGHSY and FQNENV. V was shortened by 2 bases and J by 5 bases, with 13 bases between the two germline ends. This CDR3 has 15 amino acids. CDR3 coding DNA: TGTGCCAGCAGCCAAGCATCGACAGGTAACAATGAGCAGTTCTTC. Its protein is CASSQASTGNNEQFF.

DNA for the CDR3: TGTGCCAGCAGCGTAGCGGGGGCCGAGGTGAGCAATGAGCAGTTCTTC. Translated, it gives CASSVAGAEVSNEQFF. The chain has TRBV9 and TRBJ2-1, with D perhaps given as TRBD1 or TRBD2 (6 bases each). V dropped 0 bases and J dropped 6 bases, with 16 bases sitting between them. CDR1 and CDR2 from the germline V gene are SGDLS and YYNGEE. The CDR3 totals 16 residues.

V usage is TRBV9 and J usage is TRBJ1-2; D is undetermined. Trimming removed 0 bases at V and 2 bases at J, with 17 bases between. This CDR3 region has 17 residues. Germline V gene lookup returns CDR1 SGDLS and CDR2 YYNGEE. The CDR3 DNA is TGTGCCAGCAGCGTAGACGGTGAGGCAACCTACAACTATGGCTACACCTTC. It codes for CASSVDGEATYNYGYTF.

With regard to this clonotype: One end of the junction does not line up with germline, which may come from a read error. The rearrangement uses TRBV6-2 or TRBV6-3 and TRBJ2-6; D remains ambiguous. Germline V CDR1 and CDR2: MNHEY, SVGEGT. The CDR3 is 14 amino acids. The CDR3 loop reads CAGSYSGGANVLTF. As DNA, the CDR3 is TGTGCCGGCAGTTACTCTGGTGGGGCCAACGTCCTGACTTTC.

This clonotype was seen a few times. The chain links TRBV20-1 to TRBJ2-7; D ambiguous. The CDR3 runs to 13 residues. Deletions cut 2 bases from V and 2 bases from J, with 10 bases between. The germline V gene has CDR1 DFQATT and CDR2 SNEGSKA (reference sequence). The CDR3, as DNA: TGCAGTGCTAGAAGCAGAATGGCCTACGAGCAGTACTTC. Encoded protein: CSARSRMAYEQYF.

This clonotype has just a few counts. The chain combines TRBV27 with TRBJ2-3; 15 bases are shared with TRBD2. Losses at the gene ends were 6 bases for V and 3 bases for J; bases not matched to a gene: 16. The CDR3 length is 20 residues. CDR1 and CDR2 (germline): MNHEY, SMNVEV (reference sequence). The CDR3 protein is CASSTGPLWTSGGETDTQYF. CDR3 in DNA: TGTGCCAGCAGCACCGGCCCTCTATGGACTAGCGGGGGGGAGACAGATACGCAGTATTTT.

This clonotype was recorded many times. The V call is TRBV29-1, the J call TRBJ2-5, with D possibly being TRBD1 (5 bases). The CDR3 is 12 amino acids. The ends were cut back, 3 bases at V and 3 bases at J, with 8 bases in the middle. Germline V gene lookup returns CDR1 SQVTM and CDR2 ANQGSEA. This CDR3 reads CSVEQGKETQYF. The CDR3 coding sequence is TGCAGCGTTGAGCAGGGAAAAGAGACCCAGTACTTC.